These 2 T cell receptor beta chains share one sample of origin, sequenced in a study of T cell responses to AZD1222 COVID-19 vaccine. The repertoire was sequenced with immunoSEQ multiplex PCR; TCRdb's copy has only in-frame clones and lacks some. The sample yields roughly 130,000 clones, approximately 90% seen once. Material: peripheral blood, obtained 28 days after the second AZD1222 dose. These TCRs come from an adult who received the AZD1222 COVID-19 vaccine.

The CDR3 loop is CASLAGTNEKLFF. The CDR3 DNA follows: TGTGCCAGCCTTGCAGGAACTAATGAAAAACTGTTTTTT. This sequence joins TRBV6-5 and TRBJ1-4; D is uncertain. The CDR3 has 13 residues. Germline V gene sequence: CDR1 MNHEY, CDR2 SVGAGI. V was trimmed by 8 bases and J by 1 base, leaving 8 bases between them.

The V and J genes are TRBV5-5 and TRBJ1-6; D not resolved. The V gene lost 2 bases and the J gene lost 7 bases, with 10 bases spanning the gap. The CDR3 length is 14 residues. Germline assignment: CDR1 SGHKS and CDR2 YYEKEE (reference sequence). The CDR3 sequence is CASSFGHINSPLHF. CDR3 bases: TGTGCCAGCAGCTTCGGCCACATAAATTCACCCCTCCACTTT.